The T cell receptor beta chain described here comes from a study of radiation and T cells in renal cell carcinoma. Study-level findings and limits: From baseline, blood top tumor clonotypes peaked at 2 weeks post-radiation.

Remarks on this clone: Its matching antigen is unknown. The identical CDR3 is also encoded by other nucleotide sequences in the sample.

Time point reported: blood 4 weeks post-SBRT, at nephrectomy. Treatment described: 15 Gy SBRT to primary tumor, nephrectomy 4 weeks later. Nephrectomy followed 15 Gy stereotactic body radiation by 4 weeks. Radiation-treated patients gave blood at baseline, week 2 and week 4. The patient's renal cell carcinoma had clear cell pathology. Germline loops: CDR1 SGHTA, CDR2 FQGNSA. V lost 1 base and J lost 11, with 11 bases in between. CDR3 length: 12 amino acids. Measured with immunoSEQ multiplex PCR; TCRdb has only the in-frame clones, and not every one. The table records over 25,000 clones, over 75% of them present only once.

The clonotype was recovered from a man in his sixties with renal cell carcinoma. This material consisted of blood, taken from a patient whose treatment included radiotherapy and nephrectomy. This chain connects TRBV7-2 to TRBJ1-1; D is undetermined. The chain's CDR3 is CASSLEERRAFF. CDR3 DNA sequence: TGTGCCAGCAGCTTAGAGGAGCGGCGGGCTTTCTTT.